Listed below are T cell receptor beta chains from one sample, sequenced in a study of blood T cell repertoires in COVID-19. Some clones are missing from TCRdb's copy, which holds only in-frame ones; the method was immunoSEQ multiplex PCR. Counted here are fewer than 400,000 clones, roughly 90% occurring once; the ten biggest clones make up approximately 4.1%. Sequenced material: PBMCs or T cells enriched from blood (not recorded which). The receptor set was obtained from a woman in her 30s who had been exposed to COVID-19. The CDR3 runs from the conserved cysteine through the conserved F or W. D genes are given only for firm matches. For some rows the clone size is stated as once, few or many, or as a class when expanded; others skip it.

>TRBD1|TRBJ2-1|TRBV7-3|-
CASSPRTGGWNEQFF
TGTGCCAGCAGCCCGCGGACAGGGGGCTGGAATGAGCAGTTCTTC
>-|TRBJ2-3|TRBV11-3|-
CASSLGAAGSYGTDTQYF
TGTGCCAGCAGCTTAGGAGCGGCTGGTTCTTATGGCACAGATACGCAGTATTTT
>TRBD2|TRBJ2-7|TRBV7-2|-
CASSTKTSPTYEQYF
TGTGCCAGCAGCACAAAGACTAGCCCCACCTACGAGCAGTACTTC
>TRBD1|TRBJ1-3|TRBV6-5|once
CASTRGGPGNTIYF
TGTGCCAGCACCCGAGGGGGCCCTGGAAACACCATATATTTT
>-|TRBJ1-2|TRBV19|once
CASSQDVGAWNYGYTF
TGTGCCAGTAGCCAAGACGTGGGGGCATGGAACTATGGCTACACCTTC
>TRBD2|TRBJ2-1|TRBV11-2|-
CASSLALAGGIYNEQFF
TGTGCCAGCAGCTTAGCGCTAGCGGGGGGCATATACAATGAGCAGTTCTTC
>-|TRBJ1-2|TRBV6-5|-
CASRQGRVYGYTF
TGTGCCAGCAGACAGGGTAGGGTCTATGGCTACACCTTC
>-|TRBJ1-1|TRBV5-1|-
CATRDGADVTEAFF
TGCGCCACCAGGGATGGGGCTGATGTCACTGAAGCTTTCTTT
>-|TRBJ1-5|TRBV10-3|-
CAISSEQVYSNQPQHF
TGTGCCATCAGCTCAGAACAGGTTTATAGCAATCAGCCCCAGCATTTT
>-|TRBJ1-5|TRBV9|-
CASSAFDSSNQPQHF
TGTGCCAGCAGTGCCTTCGACAGTAGCAATCAGCCCCAGCATTTT
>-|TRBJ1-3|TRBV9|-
CASSEGWGISSGNTIYF
TGTGCCAGCAGCGAAGGGTGGGGCATTAGCTCTGGAAACACCATATATTTT
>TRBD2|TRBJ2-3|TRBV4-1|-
CASSQDRRLAGGADTQYF
TGCGCCAGCAGCCAAGATAGAAGACTAGCGGGGGGTGCCGATACGCAGTATTTT
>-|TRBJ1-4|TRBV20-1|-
CSASSWGRDEKLFF
TGCAGTGCTAGTTCCTGGGGCCGGGATGAAAAACTGTTTTTT
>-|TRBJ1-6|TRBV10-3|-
CAINPQGAGSPLHF
TGTGCCATCAATCCACAGGGAGCTGGGTCACCCCTCCACTTT
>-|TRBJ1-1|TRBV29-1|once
CSVEPGENTEAFF
TGCAGCGTTGAACCCGGGGAGAACACTGAAGCTTTCTTT
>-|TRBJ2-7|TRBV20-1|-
CSATRGYEQYF
TGCAGTGCAACTAGAGGCTACGAGCAGTACTTC
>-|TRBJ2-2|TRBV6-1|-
CASSASPGQDTGELFF
TGTGCCAGCAGTGCGTCTCCAGGGCAGGACACCGGGGAGCTGTTTTTT
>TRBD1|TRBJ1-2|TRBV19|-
CASAFDRAGYTF
TGTGCCAGCGCCTTTGACAGGGCCGGCTACACCTTC
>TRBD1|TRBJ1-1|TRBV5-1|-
CASSFDLTGGGTEAFF
TGCGCCAGCAGCTTCGACCTGACAGGGGGAGGCACTGAAGCTTTCTTT
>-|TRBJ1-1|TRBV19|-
CASSRRWTENTEAFF
TGTGCCAGTAGCCGAAGATGGACAGAGAACACTGAAGCTTTCTTT
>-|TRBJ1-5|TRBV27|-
CASSFQGYSNQPQHF
TGTGCCAGCAGTTTCCAGGGATATAGCAATCAGCCCCAGCATTTT
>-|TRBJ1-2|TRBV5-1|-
CASSLEGTDLYGYTF
TGCGCCAGCAGCTTGGAAGGAACAGATCTGTATGGCTACACCTTC
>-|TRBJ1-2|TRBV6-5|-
CASKGGQMSNYGYTF
TGTGCCAGCAAAGGCGGACAGATGAGTAACTATGGCTACACCTTC
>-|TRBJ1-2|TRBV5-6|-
CASSSGSYGYTF
TGTGCCAGCAGCTCTGGCAGCTATGGCTACACCTTC
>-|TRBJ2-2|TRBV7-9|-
CASSSSWGRVPGELFF
TGTGCCAGCAGCTCTTCGTGGGGCAGGGTACCCGGGGAGCTGTTTTTT
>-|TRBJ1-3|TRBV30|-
CAWSAYGQLSGNTIYF
TGTGCCTGGAGCGCATACGGACAGCTCTCTGGAAACACCATATATTTT
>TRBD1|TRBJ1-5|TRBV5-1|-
CASSSGTGVDQPQHF
TGCGCCAGCAGCTCCGGGACAGGGGTCGATCAGCCCCAGCATTTT
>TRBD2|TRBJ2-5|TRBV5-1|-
CASSRSGGLQETQYF
TGCGCCAGCAGCCGTAGCGGGGGACTCCAAGAGACCCAGTACTTC
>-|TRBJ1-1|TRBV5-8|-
CASSRMAFF
TGTGCCAGCAGCCGTATGGCTTTCTTT
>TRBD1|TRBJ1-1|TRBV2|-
CASSGKAGGPFSNTEAFF
TGTGCCAGCAGCGGAAAGGCAGGGGGCCCCTTTTCGAACACTGAAGCTTTCTTT
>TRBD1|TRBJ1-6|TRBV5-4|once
CASSLGRGLTYNSPLHF
TGTGCCAGCAGCTTGGGGAGGGGGCTAACCTATAATTCACCCCTCCACTTT
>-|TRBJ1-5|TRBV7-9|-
CASSSDQSGGQPQHF
TGTGCCAGCAGCTCCGACCAATCGGGAGGTCAGCCCCAGCATTTT
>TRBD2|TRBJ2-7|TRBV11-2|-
CASSVERGTIPVYEQYF
TGTGCCAGCAGCGTAGAGCGGGGAACTATCCCGGTCTACGAGCAGTACTTC
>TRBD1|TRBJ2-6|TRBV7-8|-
CASSRPPGQAPSGANVLTF
TGTGCCAGCAGCCGGCCGCCGGGACAGGCGCCTTCTGGGGCCAACGTCCTGACTTTC
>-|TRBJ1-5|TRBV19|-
CASTPWRNSNQPQHF
TGTGCCAGTACCCCCTGGAGAAATAGCAATCAGCCCCAGCATTTT
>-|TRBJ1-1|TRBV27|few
CASGLRSGVSRNTEAFF
TGTGCCAGCGGCCTGAGGTCAGGGGTCTCAAGGAACACTGAAGCTTTCTTT
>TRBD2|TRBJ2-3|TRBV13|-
CASSPTSGGDTQYF
TGTGCCAGCAGCCCAACTAGCGGGGGAGATACGCAGTATTTT